The sequence of this T cell receptor (beta chain) was determined in a study of somatic mutations in cytotoxic T cells in rheumatoid arthritis. Study outcomes and limitations: A single CD8+ clone exceeded 20% of CD8+ cells in about an eighth of the roughly 60 patients. Measurement of CD8+ T-cell clonality revealed no significant difference between rheumatoid arthritis patients and age-matched healthy controls. Nobody adjusted the slight TRBV07 underrepresentation in rheumatoid arthritis patients for multiple comparisons.

Positive magnetic bead selection separated CD4+ and CD8+ cells, and flow cytometry confirmed purity. Trimming stripped 0 bases from V and 1 base from J, with 12 bases between. Germline CDR1 reads MGHRA; CDR2 reads YSYEKL. The length of the CDR3 is 16 residues. Clones were read by immunoSEQ multiplex PCR, and TCRdb kept only the in-frame ones, dropping some. The sample contains about 25,000 clones, 70% to 80% of which appear only once. About this clone itself: Its specificity is unknown.

Sample: CD8+ T cells sorted from blood. The clonotype was recovered from a woman between 18 and 29 years old in good health. The chain carries TRBV4-1 and TRBJ2-5; no firm D call. CDR3 sequence reads: CASSQEGAGGQETQYF. The CDR3 nucleotides read TGCGCCAGCAGCCAAGAAGGCGCAGGTGGCCAAGAGACCCAGTACTTC.